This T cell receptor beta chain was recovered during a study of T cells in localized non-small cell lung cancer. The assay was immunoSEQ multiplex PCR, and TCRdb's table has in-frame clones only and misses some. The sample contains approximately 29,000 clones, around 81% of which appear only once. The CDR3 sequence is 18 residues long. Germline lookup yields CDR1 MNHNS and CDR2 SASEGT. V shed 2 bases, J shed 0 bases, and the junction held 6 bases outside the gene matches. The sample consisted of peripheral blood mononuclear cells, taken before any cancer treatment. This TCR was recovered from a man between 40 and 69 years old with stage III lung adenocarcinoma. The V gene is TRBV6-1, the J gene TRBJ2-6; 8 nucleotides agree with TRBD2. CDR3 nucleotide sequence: TGTGCCAGCAGTGAAAACCGGGGGGGCCTCTCTGGGGCCAACGTCCTGACTTTC. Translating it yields CASSENRGGLSGANVLTF.